This TCR beta chain was captured by sequencing in a study of PD-1 blockade in mismatch repair-deficient tumors. Study-wide background: Enrolled about 2012-2016, patients had progressing, pretreated mismatch repair-deficient cancers of around twelve types.

Regarding this clone: Antigen unknown.

TCR sequencing covered a few patients who responded to pembrolizumab. Study results and limitations: Rapid post-treatment expansion, then contraction, generally preceding radiologic response, marked tumor-resident clones.

Generated by immunoSEQ multiplex PCR, the TCRdb table keeps only in-frame clones and is missing some. The data show around 49,000 clones, 77% seen once. Germline-derived CDR1 and CDR2 are SGHNT and YYREEE (reference sequence). This CDR3 is built from 13 residues. Trimming removed 4 bases at V and 11 bases at J, with 17 bases between. V usage is TRBV5-4 and J usage is TRBJ2-3; the D is unclear. The material sequenced was PBMCs, taken before pembrolizumab treatment. The TCR sequence derives from an adult with mismatch repair-deficient cancer. The CDR3 bases are TGTGCCAGCAGCGTGCTTAGTGTGCGAGGGCAGTATTTT. It yields the protein CASSVLSVRGQYF.